The source of this T cell receptor beta chain is a study of PD-1 blockade in classical Hodgkin lymphoma. As to this clone: Its target is not known.

After autologous stem cell transplantation all patients relapsed, and prior brentuximab vedotin exposure differed between cohorts. Looked up from germline, CDR1 is MNHEY and CDR2 is SMNVEV (reference sequence). Trimming cost V 2 bases and J 7 bases, with 12 bases left between them. The CDR3 runs to 14 residues. Produced via immunoSEQ multiplex PCR; TCRdb's table is partial and in-frame only. In the table there are about 84,000 clones, around 86% of which are singletons. Study-wide findings and caveats: By C4D1 there was a significant rise in CD4+ TCR diversity but not in CD8+ TCR diversity. Complete responders had baseline diversity similar to newly diagnosed patients. Still unresolved is the cause of the repertoire differences, which may be disease activity or prior therapy.

Source: peripheral blood mononuclear cells (PBMCs), taken at baseline. This sequence joins TRBV27 and TRBJ2-1, with a tentative D call TRBD2 (6 bases). This TCR came from a human donor with classical Hodgkin lymphoma. CDR3 coding DNA: TGTGCCAGCAGTTTAGTGGACTACTCAAATGAGCAGTTCTTC. This translates into CASSLVDYSNEQFF.